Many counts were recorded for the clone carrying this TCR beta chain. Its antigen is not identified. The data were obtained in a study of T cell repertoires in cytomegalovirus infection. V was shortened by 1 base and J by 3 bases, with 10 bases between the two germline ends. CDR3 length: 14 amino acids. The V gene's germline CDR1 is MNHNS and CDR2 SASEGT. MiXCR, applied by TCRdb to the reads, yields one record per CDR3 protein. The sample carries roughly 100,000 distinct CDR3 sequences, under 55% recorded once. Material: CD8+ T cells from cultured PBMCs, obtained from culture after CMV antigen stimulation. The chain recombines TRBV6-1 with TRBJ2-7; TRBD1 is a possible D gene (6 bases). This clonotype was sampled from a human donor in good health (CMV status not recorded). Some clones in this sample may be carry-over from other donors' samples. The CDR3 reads CASSEVAGVYEQYF. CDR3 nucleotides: TGTGCCAGCAGTGAAGTGGCAGGGGTCTACGAGCAGTACTTC.